Sequencing of this T cell receptor (beta chain) was carried out in a study of T cell responses to AZD1222 COVID-19 vaccine (dated by TCRdb to the early 2020s). Context from the whole study: AZD1222 recipients with second doses at about 4 weeks or about 12 weeks were pooled, because spike-specific TCR depth and breadth did not differ between schedules. Trial participants were enrolled into age subgroups of 18-55, 56-69 and 70-plus years, which contained about 150, 27 and 61 TCR-sequenced participants, respectively. A total of over 230 trial participants underwent TCR sequencing, of whom some 210 received two doses of AZD1222 and about 25 received two doses of the MenACWY control vaccine. The study at large found these results: The vaccine-associated CD4 TCRs covered the entire spike protein, and the dominant responses fell in regions 160-218 and 743-854. Conclusions about previously exposed vaccinees were limited because only six AZD1222 recipients were SARS-CoV-2 seropositive at baseline. A significant rise in spike-specific TCR breadth and depth was observed after two AZD1222 doses relative to day 0 and relative to MenACWY recipients. Reportedly, close to half of the unique spike-specific TCRs recognized epitopes lying outside the regions that are mutated in the B.1.351 and B.1.1.7 variants. In the small 56-69-year group, the increase in depth fell short of significance, most likely because of low power. Because no samples from the day 14 peak response were available, repertoires could be characterized only after the peak T cell response. Participants were mostly white British, with more females than males. The authors suggested clonal diversity may have been underestimated.

On this clone itself: Its recognized antigen is unknown. No qualities accompany the bases; no much larger clone lies one base away.

V loses 2 bases, J loses 4 bases, and the germline ends lie 9 bases apart. CDR1 and CDR2, looked up from the germline V gene, are KGHSH and LQKENI. From the cysteine up to the phenylalanine, the CDR3 has a length of 13 residues. The entry retains the CDR3 DNA only, 39 bases that are in frame from base 1. The sample's time point label, in plain terms: baseline before first vaccination. Samples from vaccinated people were obtained from the UK trials COV001 and COV002, which included a single-blind randomized controlled phase 2/3 trial of AZD1222 (ChAdOx1 nCoV-19) in healthy adults. Trial participant PBMC samples were collected at day 0 and day 28 after the second dose for TCRbeta chain sequencing. The CDR3 regions of human TCRbeta chains were subjected to immunosequencing. As for how the authors treated the data: Repertoire TCRs were checked for matches against a reference library of SARS-CoV-2-specific TCRs that had been generated using the MIRA antigen-specificity platform. Breadth was defined as the fraction of unique TCRs that were SARS-CoV-2-associated, and depth was defined as the fraction of total T cells that were SARS-CoV-2-associated. Using the MIRA data, every spike-specific TCR was mapped to the spike region that the TCR reacted to and assigned to either a CD4 or a CD8 class. Log10-transformed breadth and depth values were compared by one-way ANOVA with Sidak's multiple comparisons tests. Sourced from immuneACCESS, this table was stored by TCRdb with only in-frame sequences that have V and J called. A share of the clones is absent; for the studies checked, an unresolved V gene accounts for under half, and the remainder has no known explanation. That table gives V, J and clone size, and the DNA gave D and trimming. This sample is represented by 70,000 or so clones; about nine tenths of them were singletons. The ten largest clones add up to roughly 8% of the sample.

The source of this sequence is an adult in good health. The chain uses TRBV18 and TRBJ2-7; the D gene assignment is ambiguous. Sequencing used peripheral blood, obtained on day 0 of AZD1222 vaccination. In nucleotide form, the sequence is TGTGCCAGCTCACCAGGGGTGAGTTACGAGCAGTACTTC. This sequence encodes CASSPGVSYEQYF.